What follows are 22 T cell receptor beta chains derived from one specimen sequenced in a study of blood T cells in healthy people across ages. For the second PCR, which ran for about 6 to 11 cycles, a sample-barcoded 5' primer and a J-beta primer mix were used. TCRdb used MiXCR to reprocess the 5' RACE reads, holding one entry per CDR3 protein. The table records 1.5 million to 2 million distinct CDR3 sequences, around half of them present only once. Sequencing input: blood. The receptors come from a woman between 35 and 50 years old in good health.

This clonotype was counted only a few times. The V call is TRBV10-3, the J call TRBJ1-5, with D hard to call. The germline CDR1 and CDR2 sequences are ENHRY and SYGVKD. The CDR3 runs 13 residues. V was clipped by 4 bases and J by 3 bases, with 7 bases between them. CDR3 loop: CAISGTLNQPQHF. CDR3 coding DNA: TGTGCCATCAGTGGTACTCTCAATCAGCCCCAGCATTTT.

This chain connects TRBV9 to TRBJ2-3; a possible D gene is TRBD1 (5 bases). The CDR3 contains 15 residues. V was pared by 4 bases and J by 6 bases, with 18 bases between. Germline assignment: CDR1 SGDLS and CDR2 YYNGEE. In nucleotides, the CDR3 is TGTGCCAGCAGCATACCTACAGGCGGTTCTGATACGCAGTATTTT. Its translation: CASSIPTGGSDTQYF.

This sequence joins TRBV7-6 and TRBJ2-6; D gene ambiguous. The germline V gene encodes CDR1 SGHVS and CDR2 FNYEAQ. V was pared by 5 bases and J by 4 bases, with 15 bases between. The CDR3 is 16 amino acids. CDR3 region: CASSDQGSSGANVLTF. For the CDR3, the DNA is TGTGCCAGCAGCGATCAAGGCTCCTCAGGGGCCAACGTCCTGACTTTC.

This clonotype was picked up a small number of times. V usage is TRBV7-8 and J usage is TRBJ1-1; possibly TRBD1 for D (6 bases). Trimming stripped 7 bases from V and 4 bases from J, with 25 bases between. CDR3 length equals 17 residues. Germline CDR1 reads SGHVS; CDR2 reads FQNEAQ. Here the CDR3 reads CASTLRAGAIPSTEAFF. CDR3 sequence (DNA): TGTGCCAGCACCCTACGAGCAGGGGCTATACCAAGCACTGAAGCTTTCTTT.

This chain joins TRBV5-1 and TRBJ2-1; TRBD1 is a possible D gene (5 bases). The tail of the sequence fits TRBJ2-7 better, so the J call may be wrong. This CDR3 comprises 15 residues. Germline V gene data show CDR1 as SGHRS and CDR2 as YFSETQ. The CDR3 nucleotides read TGCGCCAGCAGCCCTACGACAGTTACCTACAATGAGCAGTACTTC. Protein sequence: CASSPTTVTYNEQYF.

V is TRBV4-1 and J is TRBJ2-5; perhaps TRBD1 as D (5 bases). Germline loops: CDR1 MGHRA, CDR2 YSYEKL. Between the trimmed V and J ends, which lost 2 bases and 4 bases, there was a span of 8 bases. The CDR3 covers 13 residues. The CDR3 coding sequence is TGCGCCAGCAGCCAAAGTCAGGGAGAGACCCAGTACTTC. This translates into CASSQSQGETQYF.

The CDR3 sequence is CASSVKGPSSYNEQFF. The CDR3 DNA is TGTGCCAGCAGTGTGAAAGGCCCAAGCTCCTACAATGAGCAGTTCTTC. The gene calls are TRBV6-1 and TRBJ2-1, with D uncertain. Between the trimmed V and J ends, which lost 4 bases and 0 bases, there was a span of 13 bases. The CDR3 consists of 16 residues. In germline, CDR1 is MNHNS, CDR2 SASEGT.

This chain connects TRBV20-1 to TRBJ2-1, with D perhaps TRBD2 (7 bases). Trimming stripped 3 bases from V and 4 bases from J, with 13 bases between. From germline, CDR1 is DFQATT and CDR2 SNEGSKA (reference sequence). CDR3 length: 14 residues. This CDR3 is CSASWGGQYNEQFF. The DNA for the CDR3 is TGCAGTGCTAGTTGGGGGGGCCAGTACAATGAGCAGTTCTTC.

V is TRBV7-2 and J is TRBJ1-1, with 7 nucleotides matching TRBD1. The CDR3 contains 14 residues. Germline CDR1 reads SGHTA; CDR2 reads FQGNSA. V trimming: 10 bases; J trimming: 1 base; junction bases outside the gene matches: 9. The CDR3 sequence is CATSVDRANTEAFF. DNA of the CDR3: TGTGCCACCTCAGTCGACAGGGCGAACACTGAAGCTTTCTTT.

The chain is built from TRBV27 and TRBJ1-5; possible D gene TRBD1, 6 bases. This CDR3 spans 13 amino acids. V lost 6 bases to trimming and J lost 5 bases, with 11 bases between them. Germline CDR1 MNHEY, CDR2 SMNVEV (reference sequence). CDR3 loop: CASRVDSYQPQHF. The CDR3 DNA follows: TGTGCCAGCAGGGTGGACAGCTATCAGCCCCAGCATTTT.

The chain links TRBV9 to TRBJ2-1; D not resolved. The CDR3 sequence is 13 residues long. The germline V gene encodes CDR1 SGDLS and CDR2 YYNGEE. The V end lost 0 bases, the J end lost 1 base, and 2 bases lay between the germline ends. CDR3 bases: TGTGCCAGCAGCGTAGTATCCTACAATGAGCAGTTCTTC. This sequence encodes CASSVVSYNEQFF. Using reference TRBV9 and TRBJ2-1 for the parts outside the CDR3, the full variable domain is DSGVTQTPKHLITATGQRVTLRCSPRSGDLSVYWYQQSLDQGLQFLIQYYNGEERAKGNILERFSAQQFPDLHSELNLSSLELGDSALYFCASSVVSYNEQFFGPGTRLTVL.

The V gene is TRBV12-3 or TRBV12-4, the J gene TRBJ2-5; a weak D match, TRBD1 (5 bases). This CDR3 has 14 residues. The germline V and J ends were trimmed by 6 bases and 1 base, with 12 bases remaining between them. DNA of the CDR3: TGTGCCAGCAGCCTACCGACAGTCCAAGAGACCCAGTACTTC. This codes for CASSLPTVQETQYF.

This clonotype appeared many times. The chain combines TRBV12-3 or TRBV12-4 with TRBJ1-2; 11 bases are shared with TRBD1. The V and J ends lost 5 bases and 8 bases, in that order; junction bases with no gene match: 4. The CDR3 consists of 13 residues. CDR3 residues: CASSLGTGGGYTF. DNA of the CDR3: TGTGCCAGCAGTCTCGGGACAGGGGGAGGCTACACCTTC.

The chain is built from TRBV9 and TRBJ1-4, with TRBD1 as a possible D gene (6 bases). Between the trimmed V and J ends, which lost 0 bases and 7 bases, there was a span of 13 bases. Germline CDR1 reads SGDLS; CDR2 reads YYNGEE. This CDR3 contains 15 residues. CDR3 sequence: CASSVAGTPLEKLFF. CDR3 bases: TGTGCCAGCAGCGTAGCTGGGACACCGCTTGAAAAACTGTTTTTT. Combining the CDR3 with reference TRBV9 and TRBJ1-4 gives the whole variable domain DSGVTQTPKHLITATGQRVTLRCSPRSGDLSVYWYQQSLDQGLQFLIQYYNGEERAKGNILERFSAQQFPDLHSELNLSSLELGDSALYFCASSVAGTPLEKLFFGSGTQLSVL.

This rearrangement joins TRBV2 to TRBJ2-7; 10 bases agree with TRBD1. With V trimmed by 5 bases and J by 2 bases, 6 bases remained unmatched. Germline CDR1 SNHLY, CDR2 FYNNEI. The CDR3 is 15 residues long. CDR3 nucleotides: TGTGCCAGCAGTCCCCAGGGGACAGGGGCCTACGAGCAGTACTTC. This gives the protein CASSPQGTGAYEQYF.

The V call is TRBV3-1, the J call TRBJ2-1, with no clear D. Germline V lookup: CDR1 LGHDT, CDR2 YNNKEL (reference sequence). V dropped 1 base and J dropped 10 bases, with 8 bases sitting between them. The CDR3 extends over 12 amino acids. The CDR3 region is CASSQVPGEQFF. In DNA form, the CDR3 reads TGTGCCAGCAGCCAAGTTCCTGGCGAGCAGTTCTTC.

The chain links TRBV28 to TRBJ2-4, with 11 bases fitting TRBD2. Germline lookup yields CDR1 MDHEN and CDR2 SYDVKM. This CDR3 region has 15 residues. V shed 4 bases, J shed 11 bases, and the junction held 10 bases outside the gene matches. The CDR3 protein is CASSSSRTSGGLQYF. CDR3 nucleotide sequence: TGTGCCAGCAGTTCCTCCCGTACTAGCGGGGGACTTCAGTACTTC.

This clonotype appeared a few times. The chain is built from TRBV7-8 and TRBJ1-2; TRBD1 is a possible D gene (5 bases). The CDR3 loop spans 17 amino acids. Trimming removed 0 bases at V and 1 base at J, with 15 bases between. CDR1 and CDR2 from the germline V gene are SGHVS and FQNEAQ. This CDR3 is CASSLARLRGDNYGYTF. Here the CDR3 DNA reads TGTGCCAGCAGCTTAGCCAGGTTGAGGGGTGATAACTATGGCTACACCTTC.

This chain links TRBV6-2 or TRBV6-3 with TRBJ1-2, with D unclear. This CDR3 region has 14 residues. V was cut by 2 bases and J by 2 bases, with 9 bases left in between. CDR1 and CDR2 (germline): MNHEY, SVGEGT. The CDR3 region is CASSYRTVNYGYTF. Written as DNA, the CDR3 is TGTGCCAGCAGTTACAGAACAGTAAACTATGGCTACACCTTC.

About this clonotype: A much larger clone lies a single base off, so this may be a read error. This rearrangement joins TRBV6-6 to TRBJ1-1; D is ambiguous. This CDR3 is built from 14 residues. Germline V CDR1 and CDR2: MNHNY, SVGAGI (reference sequence). As DNA, the CDR3 is TGTGCCAGCGGTTACTCGGAGTGGGGCACTGAAGCTTTCTTT. Residues: CASGYSEWGTEAFF.

The V gene is TRBV28, the J gene TRBJ2-7, with a weak D call TRBD1 (5 bases). The V gene lost 6 bases and the J gene lost 1 base, with 19 bases spanning the gap. Germline assignment: CDR1 MDHEN and CDR2 SYDVKM. CDR3 length equals 16 residues. The CDR3 spells CASSEPQGAKSYEQYF. CDR3 nucleotide sequence: TGTGCCAGCAGCGAACCCCAGGGTGCAAAGTCCTACGAGCAGTACTTC.

This clonotype was counted between two and nine times. The chain has TRBV6-2 or TRBV6-3 and TRBJ1-5, with D unresolved. Germline CDR1 reads MNHEY; CDR2 reads SVGEGT. V was cut by 6 bases and J by 1 base, with 7 bases left in between. There are 13 residues in the CDR3. The CDR3 DNA is TGTGCCAGCAGACAAGCGAGCAATCAGCCCCAGCATTTT. This translates into CASRQASNQPQHF.